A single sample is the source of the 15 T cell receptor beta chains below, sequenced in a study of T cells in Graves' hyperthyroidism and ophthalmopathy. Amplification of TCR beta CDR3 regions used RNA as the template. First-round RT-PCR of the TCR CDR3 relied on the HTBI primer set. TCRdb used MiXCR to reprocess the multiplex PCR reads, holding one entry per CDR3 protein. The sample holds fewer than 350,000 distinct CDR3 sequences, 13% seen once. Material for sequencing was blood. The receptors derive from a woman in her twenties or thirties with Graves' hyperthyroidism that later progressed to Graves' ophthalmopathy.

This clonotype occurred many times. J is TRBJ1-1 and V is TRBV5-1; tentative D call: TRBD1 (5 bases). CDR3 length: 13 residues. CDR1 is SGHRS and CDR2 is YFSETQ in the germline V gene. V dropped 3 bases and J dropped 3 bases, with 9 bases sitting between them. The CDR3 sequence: CASSSQGDTEAFF. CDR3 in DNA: TGCGCCAGCAGCTCCCAAGGGGACACTGAAGCTTTCTTT.

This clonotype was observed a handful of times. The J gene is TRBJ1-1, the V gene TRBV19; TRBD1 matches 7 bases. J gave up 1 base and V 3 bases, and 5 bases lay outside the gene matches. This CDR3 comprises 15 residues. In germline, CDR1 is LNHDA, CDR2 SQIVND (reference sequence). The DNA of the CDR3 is TGTGCCAGTAGTATTAACTCAGGGGGGAACACTGAAGCTTTCTTT. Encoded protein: CASSINSGGNTEAFF.

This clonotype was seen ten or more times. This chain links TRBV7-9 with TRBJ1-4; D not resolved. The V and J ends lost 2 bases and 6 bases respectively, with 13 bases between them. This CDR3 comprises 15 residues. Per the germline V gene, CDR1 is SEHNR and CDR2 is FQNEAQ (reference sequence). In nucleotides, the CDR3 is TGTGCCAGCAGCTTAAAAGGGATCGTTGATGAAAAACTGTTTTTT. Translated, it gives CASSLKGIVDEKLFF.

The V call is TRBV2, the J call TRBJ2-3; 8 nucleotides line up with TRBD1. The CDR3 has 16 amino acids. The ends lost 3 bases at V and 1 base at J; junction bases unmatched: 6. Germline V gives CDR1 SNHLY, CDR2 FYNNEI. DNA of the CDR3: TGTGCCAGCAGTGATGGTTGGGGACAGGGCACAGATACGCAGTATTTT. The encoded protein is CASSDGWGQGTDTQYF. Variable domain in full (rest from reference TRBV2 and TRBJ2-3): EPEVTQTPSHQVTQMGQEVILRCVPISNHLYFYWYRQILGQKVEFLVSFYNNEISEKSEIFDDQFSVERPDGSNFTLKIRSTKLEDSAMYFCASSDGWGQGTDTQYFGPGTRLTVL.

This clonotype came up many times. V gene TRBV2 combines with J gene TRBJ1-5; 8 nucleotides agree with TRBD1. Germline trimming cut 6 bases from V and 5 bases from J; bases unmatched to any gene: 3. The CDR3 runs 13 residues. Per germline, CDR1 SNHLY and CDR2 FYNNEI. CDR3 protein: CASRGQGYQPQHF. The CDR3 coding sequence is TGTGCCAGCAGAGGACAGGGCTATCAGCCCCAGCATTTT.

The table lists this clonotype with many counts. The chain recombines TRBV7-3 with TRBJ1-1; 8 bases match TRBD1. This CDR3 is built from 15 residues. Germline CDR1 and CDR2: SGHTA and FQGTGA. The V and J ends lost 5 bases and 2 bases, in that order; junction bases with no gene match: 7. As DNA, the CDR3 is TGTGCCAGCAGCACTCAAACAGGGGGAAACACTGAAGCTTTCTTT. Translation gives CASSTQTGGNTEAFF.

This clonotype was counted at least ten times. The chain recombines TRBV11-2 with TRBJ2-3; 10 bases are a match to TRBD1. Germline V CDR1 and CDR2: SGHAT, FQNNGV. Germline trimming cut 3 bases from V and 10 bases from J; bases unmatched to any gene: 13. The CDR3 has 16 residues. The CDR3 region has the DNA TGTGCCAGCAGCTTTACCGGGACAGGGGTAGGGAGAGCGCAGTATTTT. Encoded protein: CASSFTGTGVGRAQYF.

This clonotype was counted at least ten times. The CDR3 protein is CASSSTDRDEQYF. CDR3 DNA: TGTGCCAGCAGCTCGACCGACAGGGACGAGCAGTACTTC. V usage is TRBV5-6 and J usage is TRBJ2-7, with 7 bases aligning to TRBD1. With 3 bases clipped from V and 5 bases from J, the junction kept 5 bases outside the gene matches. Germline V gene data show CDR1 as SGHDT and CDR2 as YYEEEE. The CDR3 extends over 13 amino acids.

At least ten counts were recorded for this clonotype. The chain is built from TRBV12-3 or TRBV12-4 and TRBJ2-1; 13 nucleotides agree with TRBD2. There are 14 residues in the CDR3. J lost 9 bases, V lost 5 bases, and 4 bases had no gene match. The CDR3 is CASSRTSGSIEQFF. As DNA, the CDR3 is TGTGCCAGCAGTCGGACTAGCGGGAGTATTGAGCAGTTCTTC.

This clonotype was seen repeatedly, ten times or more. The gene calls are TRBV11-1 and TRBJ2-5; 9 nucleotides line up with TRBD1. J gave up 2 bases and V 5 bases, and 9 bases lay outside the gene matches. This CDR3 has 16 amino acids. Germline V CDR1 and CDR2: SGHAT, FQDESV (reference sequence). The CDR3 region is CASSIGTGLPQETQYF. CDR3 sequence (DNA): TGTGCCAGCAGCATAGGGACAGGGCTACCTCAAGAGACCCAGTACTTC.

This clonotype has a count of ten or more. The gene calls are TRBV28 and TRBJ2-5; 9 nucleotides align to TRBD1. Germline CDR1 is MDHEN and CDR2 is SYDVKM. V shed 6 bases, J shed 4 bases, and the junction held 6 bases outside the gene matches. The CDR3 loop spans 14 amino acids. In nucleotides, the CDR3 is TGTGCCAGCAGCAACGGACAGGGGCGAGAGACCCAGTACTTC. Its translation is CASSNGQGRETQYF.

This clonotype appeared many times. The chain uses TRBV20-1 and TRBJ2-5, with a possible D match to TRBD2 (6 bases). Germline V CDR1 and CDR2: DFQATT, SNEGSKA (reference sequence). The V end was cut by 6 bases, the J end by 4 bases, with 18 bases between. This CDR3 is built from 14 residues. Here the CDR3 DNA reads TGCAGTGCCCCAAGGGAGGACTCTTCAGAGACCCAGTACTTC. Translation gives CSAPREDSSETQYF.

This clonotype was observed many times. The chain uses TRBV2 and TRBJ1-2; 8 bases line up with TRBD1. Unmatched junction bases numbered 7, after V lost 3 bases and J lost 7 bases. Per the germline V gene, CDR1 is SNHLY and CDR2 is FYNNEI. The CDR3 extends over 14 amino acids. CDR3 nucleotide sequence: TGTGCCAGCAGTGACAGACCAGGGGGCCGTGGCTACACCTTC. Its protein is CASSDRPGGRGYTF. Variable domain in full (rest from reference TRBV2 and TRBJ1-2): EPEVTQTPSHQVTQMGQEVILRCVPISNHLYFYWYRQILGQKVEFLVSFYNNEISEKSEIFDDQFSVERPDGSNFTLKIRSTKLEDSAMYFCASSDRPGGRGYTFGSGTRLTVV.

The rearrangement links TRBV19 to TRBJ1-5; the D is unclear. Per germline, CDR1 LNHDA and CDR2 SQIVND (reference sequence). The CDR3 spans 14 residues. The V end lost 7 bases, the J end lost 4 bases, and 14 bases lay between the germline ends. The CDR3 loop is CASTSVGINQPQHF. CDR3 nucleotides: TGTGCCAGTACCTCGGTAGGGATTAATCAGCCCCAGCATTTT.

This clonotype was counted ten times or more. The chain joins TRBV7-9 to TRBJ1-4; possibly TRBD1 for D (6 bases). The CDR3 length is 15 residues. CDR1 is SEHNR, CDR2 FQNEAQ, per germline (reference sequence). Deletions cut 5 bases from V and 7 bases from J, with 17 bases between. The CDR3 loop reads CASSVSGKQGEKLFF. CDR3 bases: TGTGCCAGCAGCGTATCAGGGAAACAGGGTGAAAAACTGTTTTTT.